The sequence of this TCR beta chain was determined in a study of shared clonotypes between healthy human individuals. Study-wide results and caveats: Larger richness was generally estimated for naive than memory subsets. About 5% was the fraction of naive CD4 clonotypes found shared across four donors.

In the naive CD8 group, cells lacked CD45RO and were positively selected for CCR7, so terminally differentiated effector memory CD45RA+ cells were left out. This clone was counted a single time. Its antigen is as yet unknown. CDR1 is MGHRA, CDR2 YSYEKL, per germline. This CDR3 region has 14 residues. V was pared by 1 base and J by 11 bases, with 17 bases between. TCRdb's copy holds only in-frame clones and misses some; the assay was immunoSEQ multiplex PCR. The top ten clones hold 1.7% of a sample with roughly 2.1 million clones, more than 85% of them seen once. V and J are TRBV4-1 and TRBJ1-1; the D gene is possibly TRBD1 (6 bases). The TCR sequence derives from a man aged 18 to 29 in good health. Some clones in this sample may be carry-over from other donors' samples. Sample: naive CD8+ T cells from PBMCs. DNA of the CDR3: TGCGCCAGCAGCCAAGTGCAGTCGGCCACAGGGGCTTTCTTT. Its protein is CASSQVQSATGAFF.